What follows are 7 T cell receptor beta chains derived from one specimen sequenced in a study of long-term antiretroviral therapy in people with HIV. Version v3.0 of the immunoSEQ assay ran at survey level. Assay: immunoSEQ multiplex PCR; the TCRdb copy retains only in-frame clones and omits some. Here the sample spans approximately 11,000 clones, about 86% being singletons. Sample: unsorted PBMCs, taken more than 7 years after starting antiretroviral therapy. Source of these receptors: a man aged 45-60 years with HIV.

This chain connects TRBV5-1 to TRBJ2-7; TRBD2 agrees at 9 bases. The germline V gene encodes CDR1 SGHRS and CDR2 YFSETQ. J lost 0 bases, V lost 4 bases, and 11 bases had no gene match. CDR3 length: 17 amino acids. CDR3 nucleotides: TGCGCCAGCAGCCCCCAGGGAGCGGGGGGCCTCTCCTACGAGCAGTACTTC. It specifies CASSPQGAGGLSYEQYF.

This rearrangement joins TRBV6-1 to TRBJ1-1, with D possibly TRBD1 on 5 matching bases. Germline V CDR1 and CDR2: MNHNS, SASEGT. CDR3 length: 12 amino acids. Trimming removed 7 bases at V and 7 bases at J, with 13 bases between. The CDR3, as DNA: TGTGCCAGCACTGGGGGGGACGTTGAAGCTTTCTTT. It is translated as CASTGGDVEAFF.

This chain connects TRBV2 to TRBJ2-1; 10 bases agree with TRBD2. J was trimmed by 4 bases and V by 6 bases; bases with no gene match: 9. Germline V gene sequence: CDR1 SNHLY, CDR2 FYNNEI. CDR3 length: 16 amino acids. The CDR3 region is CASSHTTSGSYNEQFF. The DNA of the CDR3 is TGTGCCAGCAGCCACACGACTAGCGGGTCTTACAATGAGCAGTTCTTC.

This clone was observed once. The V gene is TRBV5-1, the J gene TRBJ2-7; possible D gene TRBD2, 6 bases. CDR1 SGHRS and CDR2 YFSETQ come from the germline V gene. The CDR3 is 14 residues long. V shed 4 bases and J shed 0 bases, with 11 bases lying between them. The CDR3 is CASSPGRASYEQYF. The CDR3 nucleotides are TGCGCCAGCAGCCCCGGGAGAGCCTCCTACGAGCAGTACTTC.

The chain joins TRBV7-9 to TRBJ2-7; D is possibly TRBD1 or TRBD2 (5 bases each). V was trimmed by 6 bases and J by 6 bases, leaving 21 bases between them. The length of the CDR3 is 15 residues. Germline assignment: CDR1 SEHNR and CDR2 FQNEAQ (reference sequence). In DNA form, the CDR3 reads TGTGCCAGCAGGCCCTGGGACCCGGGGCCAGGCGAGCAGTACTTC. Protein: CASRPWDPGPGEQYF.

DNA for the CDR3: TGTGCCAGCAGCGGATCTATAGGGTGGAACACTGAAGCTTTCTTT. Its protein product is CASSGSIGWNTEAFF. This rearrangement joins TRBV11-2 to TRBJ1-1, with D hard to call. This CDR3 has 15 residues. Germline CDR1 SGHAT, CDR2 FQNNGV. Trimming took off 5 bases at V and 1 base at J, with 14 bases between the two ends.

This chain joins TRBV6-6 and TRBJ2-7; D is undetermined. Germline assignment: CDR1 MNHNY and CDR2 SVGAGI (reference sequence). This CDR3 is built from 12 residues. Deletions cut 0 bases from V and 5 bases from J, with 5 bases between. The CDR3 nucleotides read TGTGCCAGCAGTTACTCGTGGGACGAGCAGTACTTC. Translation: CASSYSWDEQYF.